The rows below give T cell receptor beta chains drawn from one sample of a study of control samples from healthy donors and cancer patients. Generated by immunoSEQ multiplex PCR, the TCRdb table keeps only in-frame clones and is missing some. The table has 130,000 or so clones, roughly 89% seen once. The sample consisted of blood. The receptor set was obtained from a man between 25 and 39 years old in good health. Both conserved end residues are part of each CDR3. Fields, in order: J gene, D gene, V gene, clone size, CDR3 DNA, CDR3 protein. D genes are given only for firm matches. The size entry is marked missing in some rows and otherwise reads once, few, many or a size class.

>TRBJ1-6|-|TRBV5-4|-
TGTGCCAGCAGCTTGGATCAGGCCAATTCACCCCTCCACTTT
CASSLDQANSPLHF
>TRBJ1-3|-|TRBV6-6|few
TGTGCCAGCATAGGTGTGAGCTCTGGAAACACCATATATTTT
CASIGVSSGNTIYF
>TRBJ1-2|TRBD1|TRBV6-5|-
TGTGCCAGCACCTCTCGACAGGGGACTGGCTACACCTTC
CASTSRQGTGYTF
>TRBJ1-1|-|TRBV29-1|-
TGCAGCGTTGCGGGTTTGGGTTTCATGAACACTGAAGCTTTCTTT
CSVAGLGFMNTEAFF
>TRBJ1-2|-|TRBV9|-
TGTGCCAGCAGCGTAGTCACGGGCTATGGCTACACCTTC
CASSVVTGYGYTF
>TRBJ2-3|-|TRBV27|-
TGTGCCAGCAGTTTCCCGACAGATACGCAGTATTTT
CASSFPTDTQYF
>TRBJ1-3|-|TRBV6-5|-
TGTGCCAGCATTTCCAGGGCCATCTCTGGAAACACCATATATTTT
CASISRAISGNTIYF
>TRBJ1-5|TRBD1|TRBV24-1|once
TGTGCCACCAGTGAGACAGGGTTTCAGCCCCAGCATTTT
CATSETGFQPQHF
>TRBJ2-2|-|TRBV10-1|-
TGCGCCAGCAGTGTCCAGGACACCGGGGAGCTGTTTTTT
CASSVQDTGELFF
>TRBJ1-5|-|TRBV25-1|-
TGTGCCAGCAGTGGTCCAGGAAGCCCCGATAGCAATCAGCCCCAGCATTTT
CASSGPGSPDSNQPQHF
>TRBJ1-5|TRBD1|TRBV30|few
TGTGCCTGGGCGCAGGGGGATCAGCCCCAGCATTTT
CAWAQGDQPQHF
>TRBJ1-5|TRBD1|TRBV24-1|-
TGTGCCACCAGTGTTAATCCAGGGGGAAGCAATCAGCCCCAGCATTTT
CATSVNPGGSNQPQHF
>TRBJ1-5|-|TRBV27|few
TGTGCCAGCAGACCAGGGGTCAATCAGCCCCAGCATTTT
CASRPGVNQPQHF
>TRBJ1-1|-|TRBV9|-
TGTGCCAGCAGCGTAGTAGGCTCCGGGAGGGCCTCTGAAGCTTTCTTT
CASSVVGSGRASEAFF
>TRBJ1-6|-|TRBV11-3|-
TGTGCCAGCAGCTTCGAGACATTGAATTCACCCCTCCACTTT
CASSFETLNSPLHF
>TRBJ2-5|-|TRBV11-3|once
TGTGCCAGCAGCTCCCGGACGGCCTTGACCCAGTACTTC
CASSSRTALTQYF
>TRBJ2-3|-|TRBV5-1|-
TGCGCCAGCAGCTTGGGAGTCCGGGCAGATACGCAGTATTTT
CASSLGVRADTQYF
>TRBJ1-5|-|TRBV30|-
TGTGCCTGGAGTTCACAGGAGAGCCAGCCCCAGCATTTT
CAWSSQESQPQHF
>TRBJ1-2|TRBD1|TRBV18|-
TGTGCCAGCTCACCCGAATACAGGGGGAGCGGCTACACCTTC
CASSPEYRGSGYTF
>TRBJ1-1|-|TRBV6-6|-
TGTGCCAGCAGATCGTGGGTCGTTGACACTGAAGCTTTCTTT
CASRSWVVDTEAFF
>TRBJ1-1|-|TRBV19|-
TGTGCCAGTAGTATCAGGCCGAGAACTGAAGCTTTCTTT
CASSIRPRTEAFF
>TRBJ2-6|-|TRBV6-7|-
TGTGCCAGCAGTTACCCTGACAGTCACGGATCTGGGGCCAACGTCCTGACTTTC
CASSYPDSHGSGANVLTF
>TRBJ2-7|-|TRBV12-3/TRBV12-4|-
TGTGCCAGCAGTCGGCGGGCTGACGAGCAGTACTTC
CASSRRADEQYF
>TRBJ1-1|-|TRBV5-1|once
TGCGCCAGCAGCTCAGAGGTTATGAACACTGAAGCTTTCTTT
CASSSEVMNTEAFF
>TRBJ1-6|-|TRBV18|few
TGTGCCAGCTCACCATACAGCGAACTTAAGGGCCTCCACTTT
CASSPYSELKGLHF
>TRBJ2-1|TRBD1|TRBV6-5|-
TGTGCCAGCAGGGGACAGGGGTTAGCCTACAATGAGCAGTTCTTC
CASRGQGLAYNEQFF
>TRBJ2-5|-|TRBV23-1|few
TGCGCCAGCAGTCAACGGACGGAAGAGACCCAGTACTTC
CASSQRTEETQYF
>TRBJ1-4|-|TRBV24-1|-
TGTGCCACCAACGACGGCGCCAATGAAAAACTGTTTTTT
CATNDGANEKLFF
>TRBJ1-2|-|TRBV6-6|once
TGTGCCAGCAGTTACCTCCTTACGGGATCCTATGGCTACACCTTC
CASSYLLTGSYGYTF
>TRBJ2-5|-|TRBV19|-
TGTGCCAGTAGTACCGCTACTATAGGGGAGACCCAGTACTTC
CASSTATIGETQYF
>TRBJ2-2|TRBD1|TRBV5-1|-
TGCGCCAGCAGCACGGGACAGAGCCTTAATACCGGGGAGCTGTTTTTT
CASSTGQSLNTGELFF
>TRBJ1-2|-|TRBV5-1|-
TGCGCCAGCAGCTCCGAAGGGGGGTATGGCTACACCTTC
CASSSEGGYGYTF
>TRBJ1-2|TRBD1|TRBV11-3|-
TGTGCCAGCAGCTTACGGACAGGCTCTAACTATGGCTACACCTTC
CASSLRTGSNYGYTF
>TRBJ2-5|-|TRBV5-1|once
TGCGCCAGCAGCTTGCAACAGGAGCAAGAGACCCAGTACTTC
CASSLQQEQETQYF
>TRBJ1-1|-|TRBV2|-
TGTGCCGCCACCGGGAGGGAGGGGGGGACTGAAGCTTTCTTT
CAATGREGGTEAFF
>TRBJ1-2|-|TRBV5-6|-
TGTGCCAGCAGCCCCAGGGGTAACTATGGCTACACCTTC
CASSPRGNYGYTF
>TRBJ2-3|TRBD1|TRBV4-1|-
TGCGCCAGCAGTACTCCTCAATTAAAGGATCCGGACAGGGAGAGAGATACGCAGTATTTT
CASSTPQLKDPDRERDTQYF
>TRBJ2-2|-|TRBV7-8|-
TGTGCCAGCAGCTTAGCAGTGATGGGAGTGTCCGGGGAGCTGTTTTTT
CASSLAVMGVSGELFF
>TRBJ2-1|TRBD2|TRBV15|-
TGTGCCACCGCCTATACTAGCGTATCCTACAATGAGCAGTTCTTC
CATAYTSVSYNEQFF
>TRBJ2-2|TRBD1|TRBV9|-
TGTGCCAGCAGCGTAGCTACTTTGACAGGGTTCACCGGGGAGCTGTTTTTT
CASSVATLTGFTGELFF